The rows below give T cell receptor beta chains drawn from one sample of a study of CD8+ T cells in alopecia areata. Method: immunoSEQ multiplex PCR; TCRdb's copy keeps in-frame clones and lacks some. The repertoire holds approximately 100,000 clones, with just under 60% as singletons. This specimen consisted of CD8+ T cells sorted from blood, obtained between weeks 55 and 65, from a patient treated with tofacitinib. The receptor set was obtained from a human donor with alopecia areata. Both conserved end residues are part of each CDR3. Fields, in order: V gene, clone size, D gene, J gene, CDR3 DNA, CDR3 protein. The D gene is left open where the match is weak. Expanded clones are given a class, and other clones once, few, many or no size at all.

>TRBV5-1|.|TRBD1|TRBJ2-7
TGCGCCAGCCACGGACAGGGGATGTACGAGCAGTACTTC
CASHGQGMYEQYF
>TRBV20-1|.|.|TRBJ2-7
TGCAGTGCTAGATTCACCGCCGAGCAGTACTTC
CSARFTAEQYF
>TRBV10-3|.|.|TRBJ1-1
TGTGCCATCAGTTCCCCGGGAAGGGACACTGAAGCTTTCTTT
CAISSPGRDTEAFF
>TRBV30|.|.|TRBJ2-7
TGTGCCTGGAGAACCATCCTCTCCTACGAGCAGTACTTC
CAWRTILSYEQYF
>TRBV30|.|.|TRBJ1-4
TGTGCCTGGAGTGTACTCTTCTCGGGTAATGAAAAACTGTTTTTT
CAWSVLFSGNEKLFF
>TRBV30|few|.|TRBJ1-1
TGTGCCTGGAGTGTGGGGTCTGAAGCTTTCTTT
CAWSVGSEAFF
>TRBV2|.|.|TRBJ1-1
TGTGCCAGCAGTGTCTGGGTCAGTCCCACTGAAGCTTTCTTT
CASSVWVSPTEAFF
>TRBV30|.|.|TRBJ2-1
TGTGCCTGGAGTCAAGGGGCAGGCAATGAGCAGTTCTTC
CAWSQGAGNEQFF
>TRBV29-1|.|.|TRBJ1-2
TGCAGCGTTGAAAGTGTCGGCCCTAACTATGGCTACACCTTC
CSVESVGPNYGYTF
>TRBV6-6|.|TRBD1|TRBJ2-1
TGTGCCAGCGACAGTCTGACAGGGCTCAAGCTCTTC
CASDSLTGLKLF
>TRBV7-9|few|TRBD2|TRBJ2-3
TGTGCCAGCAGGCTACCGGGACTAGCTTTAGCAGATACGCAGTATTTT
CASRLPGLALADTQYF
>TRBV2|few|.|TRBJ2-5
TGTGCCAGCAGTGAGGACGGTGAGACCCAGTACTTC
CASSEDGETQYF
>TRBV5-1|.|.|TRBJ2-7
TGCGCCAGCAGCTTGGCCCGGGCTCTAAAGGACGAGCAGTACTTC
CASSLARALKDEQYF
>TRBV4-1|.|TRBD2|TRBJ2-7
TGCGCCAGCAGCCCGACTAGCGGGGTCTACGAGCAGTACTTC
CASSPTSGVYEQYF
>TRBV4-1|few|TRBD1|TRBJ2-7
TGCGCCAGCAGCCGGACAGGGGTCTCCTACGAGCAGTACTTC
CASSRTGVSYEQYF
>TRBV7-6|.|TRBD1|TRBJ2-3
TGTGCCAGCAGCTTAGTGGGACAGGGGGGCCCAGATACGCAGTATTTT
CASSLVGQGGPDTQYF
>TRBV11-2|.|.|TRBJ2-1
TGTGCCAGCCCCGACGCACTGCCCGCTTGGGGAGATGAGCAGTTCTTC
CASPDALPAWGDEQFF
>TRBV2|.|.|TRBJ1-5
TGTGCCAGCAGGGGGGGACGTAATAGCAATCAGCCCCAGCATTTT
CASRGGRNSNQPQHF
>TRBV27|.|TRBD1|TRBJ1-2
TGTGCCAGTCGCACAGGGGGGCCTTATGGCTACACCTTC
CASRTGGPYGYTF
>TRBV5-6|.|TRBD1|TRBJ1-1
TGTGCCAGCAGCATCGGACAGGGGCGCATGAACACTGAAGCTTTCTTT
CASSIGQGRMNTEAFF
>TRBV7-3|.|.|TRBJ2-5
TGTGCCAGCAGCTTAAGGGGGGGCACAGGGTCGGAAGAGACCCAGTACTTC
CASSLRGGTGSEETQYF
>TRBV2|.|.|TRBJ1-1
TGTGCCAGCCATGACAGGTTTGAAGCTTTCTTT
CASHDRFEAFF
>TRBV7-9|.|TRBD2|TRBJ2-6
TGTGCCAGCAGTTACGGGACTAGCGGCCAGGCGTCTGGGGCCAACGTCCTGACTTTC
CASSYGTSGQASGANVLTF
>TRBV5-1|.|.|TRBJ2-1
TGCGCCAGCAGCTTGGAACCGAAGGTGAACAATGAGCAGTTCTTC
CASSLEPKVNNEQFF
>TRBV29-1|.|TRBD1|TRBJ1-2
TGCAGCGTAGCCGGGACAGGGTTCGGCTACACCTTC
CSVAGTGFGYTF
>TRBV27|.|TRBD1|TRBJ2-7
TGTGCCAGCAGGCCCCCGGGGGACAGGATCTACGAGCAGTACTTC
CASRPPGDRIYEQYF
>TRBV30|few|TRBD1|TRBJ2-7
TGTGCCTGGAGCCTGAGGGGGGACAGGTGGGCCTACGAGCAGTACTTC
CAWSLRGDRWAYEQYF
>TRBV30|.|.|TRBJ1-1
TGTGCCTGGAGTGAGGAGGAGGTAAGGAACACTGAAGCTTTCTTT
CAWSEEEVRNTEAFF
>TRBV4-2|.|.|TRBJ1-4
TGTGCCAGCAGCCTAGCGGCCGGGAATGAAAAACTGTTTTTT
CASSLAAGNEKLFF
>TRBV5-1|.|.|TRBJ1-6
TGCGCCAGCAGCTTGGGGTACAGAGCTTCCGATTCACCCCTCCACTTT
CASSLGYRASDSPLHF
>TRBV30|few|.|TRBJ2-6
TGTGCCTGGAGTCTGCTCTCTGGGGCCAACGTCCTGACTTTC
CAWSLLSGANVLTF
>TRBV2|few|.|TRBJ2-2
TGTGCCAGCAGCCAGGGGCCGAACACCGGGGAGCTGTTTTTT
CASSQGPNTGELFF
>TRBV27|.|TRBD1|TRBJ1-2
TGTGCCAGCAGCCCAGGACAGGCTTATGGCTACACCTTC
CASSPGQAYGYTF
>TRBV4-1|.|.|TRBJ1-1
TGCGCCAGCAGCCAAGTCGGGGGTTGGACTGAAGCTTTCTTT
CASSQVGGWTEAFF
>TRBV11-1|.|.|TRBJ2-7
TGTGCCAGCAGCCAGCGTGGGACGGAAGCGGTGGAGCAGTACTTC
CASSQRGTEAVEQYF
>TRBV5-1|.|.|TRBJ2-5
TGCGCCAGCAGCTCGTCCGGGACAAGAGAGACCCAGTACTTC
CASSSSGTRETQYF
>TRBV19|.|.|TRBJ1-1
TGTGCCAGTAGTATGGCTCCGGACAAACCCTCGGGCACTGAAGCTTTCTTT
CASSMAPDKPSGTEAFF
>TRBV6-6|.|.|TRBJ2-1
TGTGCCAGCAGTTACTCGAGCACAGGCGTGAATGAGCAGTTCTTC
CASSYSSTGVNEQFF
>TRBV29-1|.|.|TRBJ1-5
TGCAGCGTTGCCGGGAGTGGGAGCAATCAGCCCCAGCATTTT
CSVAGSGSNQPQHF
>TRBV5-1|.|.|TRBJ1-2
TGCGCCAGCAGCTTGCGGGGATTACTAAATGGCTACACCTTC
CASSLRGLLNGYTF
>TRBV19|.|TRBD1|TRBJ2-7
TGTGCCAGTGGTCTGGGGACAGGGGCCGAGCAGTACTTC
CASGLGTGAEQYF
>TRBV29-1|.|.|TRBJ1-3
TGCAGCGTTGAAGTCTGGGTCCCTGGAAACACCATATATTTT
CSVEVWVPGNTIYF
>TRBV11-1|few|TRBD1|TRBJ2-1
TGTGCCAGCAGCCCCGGGACAGGGGCCTACAATGAGCAGTTCTTC
CASSPGTGAYNEQFF
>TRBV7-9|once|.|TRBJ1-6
TGTGCCAGCAGCCCTTTATTCCGGGAGTATAATTCACCCCTCCACTTT
CASSPLFREYNSPLHF
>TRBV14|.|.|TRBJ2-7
TGTGCCAGCAGCCAGGTTGGAGGGGGTCACGACCGCTACGAGCAGTACTTC
CASSQVGGGHDRYEQYF
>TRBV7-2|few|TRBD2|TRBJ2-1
TGTGCCAGCAGTCAGCTAAGCGGGGGACTATACAATGAGCAGTTCTTC
CASSQLSGGLYNEQFF
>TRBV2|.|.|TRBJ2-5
TGTGCCATTAGCACGGCACAGTACTTC
CAISTAQYF
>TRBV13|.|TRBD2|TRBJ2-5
TGTGCCAGCAGCCGAGGGCGGGGGGGCCAAGAGACCCAGTACTTC
CASSRGRGGQETQYF
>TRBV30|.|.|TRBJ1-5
TGTGCCTGGAGTTCAGGGGCCCATAGCAATCAGCCCCAGCATTTT
CAWSSGAHSNQPQHF
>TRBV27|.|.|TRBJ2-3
TGTGCCAGCAGTTACTTAGATACGCAGTATTTT
CASSYLDTQYF
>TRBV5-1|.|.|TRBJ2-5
TGCGCCAGCAGCTTGTTCGGCAGGGTAGGGGAGACCCAGTACTTC
CASSLFGRVGETQYF
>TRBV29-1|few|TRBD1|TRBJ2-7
TGCAGCGCCTTGTTCATGGGACAGAGCTACGAGCAGTACTTC
CSALFMGQSYEQYF
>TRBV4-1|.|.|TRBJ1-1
TGCGCCAGCAGCCTGGGAGGTGACACTGAAGCTTTCTTT
CASSLGGDTEAFF
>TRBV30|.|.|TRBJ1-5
TGTGCCTGGAGTACCCCGGGAGGGGCGAATCAGCCCCAGCATTTT
CAWSTPGGANQPQHF
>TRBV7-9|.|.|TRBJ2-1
TGTGCCAGCAGCTTAGTGAGGCCTAACAATGAGCAGTTCTTC
CASSLVRPNNEQFF
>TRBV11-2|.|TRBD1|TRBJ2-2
TGTGCCAGCAGCTTAGCGGGCAGGGGGACCGGGGAGCTGTTTTTT
CASSLAGRGTGELFF
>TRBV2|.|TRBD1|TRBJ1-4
TGTGCCAGCACAACAGGGGATGAAAAACTGTTTTTT
CASTTGDEKLFF